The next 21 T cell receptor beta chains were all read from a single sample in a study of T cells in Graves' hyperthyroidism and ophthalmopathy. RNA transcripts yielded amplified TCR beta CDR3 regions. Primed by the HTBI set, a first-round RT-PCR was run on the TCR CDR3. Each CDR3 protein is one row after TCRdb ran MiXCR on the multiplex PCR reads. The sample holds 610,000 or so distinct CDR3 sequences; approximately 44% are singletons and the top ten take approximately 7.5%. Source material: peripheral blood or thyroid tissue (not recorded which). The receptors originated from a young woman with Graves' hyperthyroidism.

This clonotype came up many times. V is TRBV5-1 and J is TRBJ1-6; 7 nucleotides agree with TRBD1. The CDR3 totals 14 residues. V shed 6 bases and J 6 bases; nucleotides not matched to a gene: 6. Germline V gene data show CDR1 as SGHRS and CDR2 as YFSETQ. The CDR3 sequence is CASTEGQLNSPLHF. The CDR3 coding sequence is TGCGCCAGCACGGAGGGACAGCTTAATTCACCCCTCCACTTT.

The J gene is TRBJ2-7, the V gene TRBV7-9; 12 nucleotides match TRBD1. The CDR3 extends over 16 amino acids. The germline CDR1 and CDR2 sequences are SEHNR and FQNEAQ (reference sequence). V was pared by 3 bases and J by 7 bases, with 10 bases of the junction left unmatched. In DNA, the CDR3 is TGTGCCAGCAGCTTTCGGGGACAGGGGGCGGTCGGGGAGCAGTACTTC. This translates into CASSFRGQGAVGEQYF.

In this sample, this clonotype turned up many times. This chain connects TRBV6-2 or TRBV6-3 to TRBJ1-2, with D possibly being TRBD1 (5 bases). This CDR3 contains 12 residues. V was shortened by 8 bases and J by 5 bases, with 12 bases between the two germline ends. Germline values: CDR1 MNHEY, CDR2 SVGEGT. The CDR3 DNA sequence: TGTGCCAGCTATTCACAGGCGTATGGCTACACCTTC. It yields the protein CASYSQAYGYTF.

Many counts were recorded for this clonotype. CDR3 in amino acids: CASSRPGTEKRSPLHF. The CDR3 nucleotides are TGCGCCAGCAGCCGCCCCGGGACGGAAAAGCGTTCACCCCTCCACTTT. The chain recombines TRBV4-1 with TRBJ1-6; perhaps TRBD1 as D (5 bases). This CDR3 is 16 amino acids long. Germline CDR1 is MGHRA and CDR2 is YSYEKL. Trimming left V 4 bases short and J 9 bases short, with 19 bases between.

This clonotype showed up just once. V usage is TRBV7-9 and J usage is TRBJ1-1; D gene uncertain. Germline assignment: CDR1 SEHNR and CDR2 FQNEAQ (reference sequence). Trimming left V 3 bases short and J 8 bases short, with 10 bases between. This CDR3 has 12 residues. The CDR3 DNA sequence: TGTGCCAGCAGCTTTAGCCGGGCCGAAGCTTTCTTT. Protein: CASSFSRAEAFF.

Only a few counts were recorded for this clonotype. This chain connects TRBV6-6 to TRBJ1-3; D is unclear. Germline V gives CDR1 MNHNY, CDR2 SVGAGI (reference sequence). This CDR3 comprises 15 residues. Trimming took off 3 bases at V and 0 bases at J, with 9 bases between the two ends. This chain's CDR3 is CASSYAGSSGNTIYF. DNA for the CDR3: TGTGCCAGCAGTTATGCAGGTAGCTCTGGAAACACCATATATTTT.

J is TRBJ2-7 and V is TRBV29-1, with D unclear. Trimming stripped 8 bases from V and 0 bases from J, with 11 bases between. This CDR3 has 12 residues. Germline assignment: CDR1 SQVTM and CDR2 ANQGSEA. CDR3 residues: CSLTRSSYEQYF. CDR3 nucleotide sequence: TGCAGCTTGACCAGAAGCTCCTACGAGCAGTACTTC.

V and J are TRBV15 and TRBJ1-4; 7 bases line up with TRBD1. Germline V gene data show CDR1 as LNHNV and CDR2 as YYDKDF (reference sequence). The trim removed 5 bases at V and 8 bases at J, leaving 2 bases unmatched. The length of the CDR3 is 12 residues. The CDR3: CATSGQEEKLFF. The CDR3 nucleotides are TGTGCCACCAGCGGACAGGAGGAAAAACTGTTTTTT.

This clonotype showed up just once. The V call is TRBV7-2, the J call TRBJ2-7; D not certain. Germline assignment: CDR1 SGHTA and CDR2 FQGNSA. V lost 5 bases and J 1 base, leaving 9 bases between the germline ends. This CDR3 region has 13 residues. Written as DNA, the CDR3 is TGTGCCAGCAGCAGCAGTGAGTCCTACGAGCAGTACTTC. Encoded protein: CASSSSESYEQYF.

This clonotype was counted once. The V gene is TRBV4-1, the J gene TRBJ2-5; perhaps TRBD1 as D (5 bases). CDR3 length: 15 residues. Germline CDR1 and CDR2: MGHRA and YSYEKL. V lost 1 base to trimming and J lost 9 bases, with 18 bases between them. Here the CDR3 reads CASSQGWQGGQPQYF. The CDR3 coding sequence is TGCGCCAGCAGCCAAGGTTGGCAGGGCGGCCAGCCCCAGTACTTC.

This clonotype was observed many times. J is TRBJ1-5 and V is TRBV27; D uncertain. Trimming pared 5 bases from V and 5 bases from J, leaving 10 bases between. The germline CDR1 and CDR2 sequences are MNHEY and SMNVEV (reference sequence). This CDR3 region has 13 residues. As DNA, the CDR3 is TGTGCCAGCAGTAAAGTCAGTCATCAGCCCCAGCATTTT. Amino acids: CASSKVSHQPQHF.

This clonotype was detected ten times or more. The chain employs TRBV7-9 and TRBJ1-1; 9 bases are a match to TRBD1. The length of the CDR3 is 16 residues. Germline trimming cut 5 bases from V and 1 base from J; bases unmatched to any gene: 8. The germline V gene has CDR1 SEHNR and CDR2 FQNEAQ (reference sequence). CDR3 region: CASSIGTGPRNTEAFF. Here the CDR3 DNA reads TGTGCCAGCAGCATCGGGACAGGGCCTCGGAACACTGAAGCTTTCTTT.

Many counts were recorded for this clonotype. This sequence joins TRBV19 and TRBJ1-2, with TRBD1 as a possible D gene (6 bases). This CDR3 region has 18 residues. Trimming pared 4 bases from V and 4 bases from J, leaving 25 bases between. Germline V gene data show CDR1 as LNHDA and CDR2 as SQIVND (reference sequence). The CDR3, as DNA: TGTGCCAGTAGTACTTACAGGGTGGAGATGGTCAATCGCTATGGCTACACCTTC. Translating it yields CASSTYRVEMVNRYGYTF.

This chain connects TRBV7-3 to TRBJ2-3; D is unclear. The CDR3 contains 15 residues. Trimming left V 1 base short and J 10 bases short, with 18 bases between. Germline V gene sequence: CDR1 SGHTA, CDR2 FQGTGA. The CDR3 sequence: CASSLNPGSPWAQYF. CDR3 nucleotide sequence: TGTGCCAGCAGCTTAAACCCTGGCTCGCCGTGGGCGCAGTATTTT.

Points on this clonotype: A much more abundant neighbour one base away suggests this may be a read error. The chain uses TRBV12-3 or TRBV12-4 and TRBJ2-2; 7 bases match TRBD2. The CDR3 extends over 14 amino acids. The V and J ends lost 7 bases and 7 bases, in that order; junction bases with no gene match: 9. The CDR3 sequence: CASTRTRKSGELFF. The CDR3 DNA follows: TGTGCCAGCACCAGGACTAGAAAGAGCGGGGAGCTGTTTTTT.

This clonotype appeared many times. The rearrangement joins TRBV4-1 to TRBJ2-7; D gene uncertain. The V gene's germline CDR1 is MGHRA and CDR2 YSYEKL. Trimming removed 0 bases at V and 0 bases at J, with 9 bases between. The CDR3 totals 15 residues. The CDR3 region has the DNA TGCGCCAGCAGCCAAGAAGGTCTTGGCTCCTACGAGCAGTACTTC. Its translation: CASSQEGLGSYEQYF.

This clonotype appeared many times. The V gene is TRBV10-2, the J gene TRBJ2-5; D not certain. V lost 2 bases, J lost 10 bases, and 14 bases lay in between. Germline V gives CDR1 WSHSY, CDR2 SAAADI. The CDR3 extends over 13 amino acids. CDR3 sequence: CASSENTARGQYF. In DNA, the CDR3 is TGCGCCAGCAGTGAGAATACCGCCCGAGGCCAGTACTTC.

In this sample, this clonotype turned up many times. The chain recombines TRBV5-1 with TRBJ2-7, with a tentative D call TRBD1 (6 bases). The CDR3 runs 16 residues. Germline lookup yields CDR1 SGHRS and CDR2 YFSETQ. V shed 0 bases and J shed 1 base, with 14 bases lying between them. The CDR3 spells CASSLDHRTGSYEQYF. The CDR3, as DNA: TGCGCCAGCAGCTTGGATCATAGAACAGGGTCCTACGAGCAGTACTTC. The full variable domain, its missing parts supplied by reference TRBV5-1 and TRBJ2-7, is KAGVTQTPRYLIKTRGQQVTLSCSPISGHRSVSWYQQTPGQGLQFLFEYFSETQRNKGNFPGRFSGRQFSNSRSEMNVSTLELGDSALYLCASSLDHRTGSYEQYFGPGTRLTVT.

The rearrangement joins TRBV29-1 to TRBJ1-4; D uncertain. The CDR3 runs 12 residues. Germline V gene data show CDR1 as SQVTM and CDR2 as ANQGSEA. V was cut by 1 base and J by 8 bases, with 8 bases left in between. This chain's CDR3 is CSVEVVGEKLFF. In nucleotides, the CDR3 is TGCAGCGTTGAAGTGGTGGGAGAAAAACTGTTTTTT.

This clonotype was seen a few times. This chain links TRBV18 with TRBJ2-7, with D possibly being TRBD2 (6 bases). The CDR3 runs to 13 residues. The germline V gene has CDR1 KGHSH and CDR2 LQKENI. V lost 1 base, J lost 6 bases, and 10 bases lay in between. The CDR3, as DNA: TGTGCCAGCTCACCACTCCTGGGGGGCGAGCAGTACTTC. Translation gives CASSPLLGGEQYF.

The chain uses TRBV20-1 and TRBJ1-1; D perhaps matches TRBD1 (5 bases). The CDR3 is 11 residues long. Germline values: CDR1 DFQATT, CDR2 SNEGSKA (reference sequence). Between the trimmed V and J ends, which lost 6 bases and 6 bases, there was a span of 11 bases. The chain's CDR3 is CSADRGSEAFF. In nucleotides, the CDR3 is TGCAGTGCGGACCGGGGGTCTGAAGCTTTCTTT.